The entry that follows covers one T cell receptor beta chain sequence. Its matching antigen is unknown. This sample was taken from a study of beta chain features in type 1 diabetes. Germline V gives CDR1 GTSNPN, CDR2 SVGIG (reference sequence). V gave up 4 bases and J gave up 5 bases, with 11 bases separating them. The CDR3 totals 12 residues. Study results and limitations: Researchers reported that naive, central memory and Treg TCRB repertoires appeared more similar in patients than in healthy donors. Equally in patients and controls, shorter templates might have been favored by PCR.

Expressed TCRB transcripts got sequenced, as all isolated RNA was reverse transcribed. Measured with immunoSEQ multiplex PCR; TCRdb has only the in-frame clones, and not every one. The sample has hundreds of thousands of clones, less than 15% seen once. Sorted CD4+ subsets: naive, central memory, regulatory, stem cell-like memory (CD45RO/CCR7/CD25/CD127/CD95/CD27 panel). The TCR sequence derives from a man aged 25 to 40 in good health. The chain combines TRBV30 with TRBJ1-2; D unclear. Specimen: central memory CD4+ T cells from blood. The CDR3 region has the DNA TGTGCCTGGAATGTCAGAAATTATGGCTACACCTTC. This codes for CAWNVRNYGYTF.